A single sample is the source of the 31 T cell receptor beta chains below, sequenced in a study of shared clonotypes between healthy human individuals (dated by TCRdb to between 2020 and 2021). Library generation was performed with the immunoSEQ multiplex PCR assay. The table comes from immuneACCESS by way of TCRdb, which keeps in-frame sequences with V and J called. Part of the clones is missing from these tables; in studies checked, under half for an unresolved V gene and the rest for unknown reasons. The sample has 110,000 or so clones on record, roughly 70% of them singletons. Approximately 23% of the sample goes to the ten largest clones. The sample consisted of memory CD8+ T cells sorted from blood. What the cell subset or site label conveys for this sample: CD45RO+ cells pooled with CCR7-negative TemRA cells. These receptors all come from a woman aged 25 to 39 in good health.

As to this clone: Since a far larger clone is one base different, this is likely a read error. The CDR3 nucleotides are TGTGCCAGCAGCCGCAGGGGAGGGGGCCAAGAGGCCCAGTACTTC. As protein: CASSRRGGGQEAQYF. The gene calls are TRBV7-9 and TRBJ2-5; D assignment may be TRBD1 or TRBD2 (7 bases each). The germline V gene has CDR1 SEHNR and CDR2 FQNEAQ (reference sequence). The CDR3 totals 15 residues.

This chain joins TRBV10-3 and TRBJ1-2; 8 bases are shared with TRBD1. Trimming at V came to 0 bases and at J to 4 bases, leaving 7 bases not matched to a gene. This CDR3 has 16 residues. Germline loops: CDR1 ENHRY, CDR2 SYGVKD. CDR3 sequence (DNA): TGTGCCATCAGTGAGTCGGGCCAGGGGGCGATCTATGGCTACACCTTC. Its translation is CAISESGQGAIYGYTF.

V usage is TRBV2 and J usage is TRBJ2-1, with 9 bases lining up with TRBD2. The CDR3 has 16 amino acids. The J segment lost 9 bases and the V segment lost 5 bases, leaving 14 bases of the junction unmatched. Germline V gives CDR1 SNHLY, CDR2 FYNNEI. The CDR3 here is CASSTEREALLGEQFF. In nucleotides, the CDR3 is TGTGCCAGCAGTACCGAGCGGGAGGCCCTCCTCGGTGAGCAGTTCTTC.

This chain connects TRBV6-1 to TRBJ2-3; possible D gene TRBD2, 7 bases. V was cut by 1 base and J by 3 bases, with 14 bases left in between. The germline V gene has CDR1 MNHNS and CDR2 SASEGT. This CDR3 has 16 amino acids. The CDR3 coding sequence is TGTGCCAGCAGTGAAGAGGGGGGGAGATGGACAGATACGCAGTATTTT. This sequence encodes CASSEEGGRWTDTQYF.

The chain employs TRBV7-9 and TRBJ1-3, with TRBD1 as a possible D gene (6 bases). This CDR3 comprises 16 residues. The V gene lost 4 bases and the J gene lost 8 bases, with 21 bases spanning the gap. Per the germline V gene, CDR1 is SEHNR and CDR2 is FQNEAQ (reference sequence). The CDR3 nucleotides read TGTGCCAGCAGCTCTATAGGGGGGAAAAAGGGAGACACCATATATTTT. As protein: CASSSIGGKKGDTIYF. Full variable domain (missing parts from reference TRBV7-9 and TRBJ1-3): DTGVSQNPRHKITKRGQNVTFRCDPISEHNRLYWYRQTLGQGPEFLTYFQNEAQLEKSRLLSDRFSAERPKGSFSTLEIQRTEQGDSAMYLCASSSIGGKKGDTIYFGEGSWLTVV.

J is TRBJ2-7 and V is TRBV7-9, with 9 bases aligning to TRBD1. Germline-derived CDR1 and CDR2 are SEHNR and FQNEAQ (reference sequence). V dropped 4 bases and J dropped 2; count of bases not matched to a gene: 9. The CDR3 consists of 16 residues. CDR3 coding DNA: TGTGCCAGCAGCTCCCTACAGGGGGCGGTCACCTACGAGCAGTACTTC. It codes for CASSSLQGAVTYEQYF.

The rearrangement uses TRBV5-4 and TRBJ2-3; unclear D gene. Germline loops: CDR1 SGHNT, CDR2 YYREEE (reference sequence). The CDR3 spans 14 residues. With 2 bases removed from V and 2 bases from J, the gap between germline ends came to 9 bases. The CDR3 DNA sequence: TGTGCCAGCAGCTTTCGAGGCGACACAGATACGCAGTATTTT. Translating gives CASSFRGDTDTQYF.

This clone was seen a few times. V and J are TRBV19 and TRBJ1-2, with 7 bases that match TRBD1. Trimming took 5 bases from V and 1 from J; bases not matched to a gene: 10. Germline loops: CDR1 LNHDA, CDR2 SQIVND (reference sequence). The CDR3 runs to 16 residues. The CDR3 loop is CASSVWTGLVNYGYTF. The CDR3 DNA sequence: TGTGCCAGTAGTGTGTGGACAGGCTTGGTTAACTATGGCTACACCTTC. The full variable domain, completed using reference TRBV19 and TRBJ1-2, is DGGITQSPKYLFRKEGQNVTLSCEQNLNHDAMYWYRQDPGQGLRLIYYSQIVNDFQKGDIAEGYSVSREKKESFPLTVTSAQKNPTAFYLCASSVWTGLVNYGYTFGSGTRLTVV.

The sample holds many counts of this clone. The chain is built from TRBV10-3 and TRBJ2-3; D unresolved. Trimming left V 5 bases short and J 2 bases short, with 8 bases between. Germline V gene sequence: CDR1 ENHRY, CDR2 SYGVKD. The CDR3 totals 13 residues. CDR3 nucleotides: TGTGCCATCAGTCCCGCCGCCACAGATACGCAGTATTTT. Residues: CAISPAATDTQYF.

The CDR3 loop is CASSPWVLGGYGYTF. CDR3 bases: TGTGCCAGCAGCCCCTGGGTCTTAGGGGGCTATGGCTACACCTTC. The chain has TRBV9 and TRBJ1-2; tentatively, D is TRBD1 (6 bases). The CDR3 loop spans 15 amino acids. Trimming took off 4 bases at V and 4 bases at J, with 17 bases between the two ends. CDR1 and CDR2 from the germline V gene are SGDLS and YYNGEE.

The chain combines TRBV27 with TRBJ2-5; D may correspond to TRBD1 or TRBD2 (5 bases each). The V end lost 5 bases, the J end lost 13 bases, and 23 bases lay between the germline ends. The CDR3 extends over 14 amino acids. The germline CDR1 and CDR2 sequences are MNHEY and SMNVEV (reference sequence). CDR3 protein: CASSPSRDPVLRYF. CDR3 coding DNA: TGTGCCAGCAGTCCGTCGAGGGACCCAGTTTTACGGTACTTC.

This chain joins TRBV9 and TRBJ2-7; TRBD1 is a possible D gene (6 bases). Trimming cost V 3 bases and J 0 bases, with 16 bases left between them. The CDR3 covers 16 residues. Germline V CDR1 and CDR2: SGDLS, YYNGEE. CDR3 protein: CASSEDSTLFSYEQYF. The CDR3 DNA sequence: TGTGCCAGCAGCGAGGACAGTACTCTATTCTCCTACGAGCAGTACTTC.

The CDR3 DNA reads as TGTGCCAGCAGACCGGTAGGGGCGGATACGCAGTATTTT. It specifies CASRPVGADTQYF. The chain recombines TRBV5-4 with TRBJ2-3, with a possible D match to TRBD1 (5 bases). Germline CDR1 SGHNT, CDR2 YYREEE (reference sequence). The germline V and J ends were trimmed by 5 bases and 6 bases, with 13 bases remaining between them. The CDR3 length is 13 residues.

This clone was picked up a small number of times. V and J are TRBV7-9 and TRBJ2-7; 14 bases line up with TRBD2. Germline V CDR1 and CDR2: SEHNR, FQNEAQ (reference sequence). The junction had 10 bases not matched to a gene; V was cut back by 4 bases and J by 2 bases. There are 18 residues in the CDR3. CDR3 protein: CASSSWGLAGVGAYEQYF. DNA of the CDR3: TGTGCCAGCAGCTCCTGGGGACTAGCGGGAGTCGGCGCCTACGAGCAGTACTTC.

The chain is built from TRBV16 and TRBJ1-5; weak D call: TRBD1 (5 bases). Germline V CDR1 and CDR2: KGHSY, FQNENV. The length of the CDR3 is 15 residues. The V end lost 1 base, the J end lost 2 bases, and 9 bases lay between the germline ends. CDR3 DNA sequence: TGTGCCAGCAGCCAATTATCGGGGGGCAATCAGCCCCAGCATTTT. It is translated as CASSQLSGGNQPQHF. The full variable domain, in which reference TRBV16 and TRBJ1-5 provide the parts outside the CDR3, is GEEVAQTPKHLVRGEGQKAKLYCAPIKGHSYVFWYQQVLKNEFKFLISFQNENVFDETGMPKERFSAKCLPNSPCSLEIQATKLEDSAVYFCASSQLSGGNQPQHFGDGTRLSIL.

This sequence joins TRBV5-1 and TRBJ2-3; 7 nucleotides align to TRBD2. J gave up 4 bases and V 9 bases, and 14 bases lay outside the gene matches. The CDR3 extends over 15 amino acids. Per germline, CDR1 SGHRS and CDR2 YFSETQ. The CDR3: CATGTGEGSADTQYF. CDR3 bases: TGCGCCACCGGGACGGGGGAGGGCAGCGCAGATACGCAGTATTTT. Complete variable domain (other parts from reference TRBV5-1 and TRBJ2-3): KAGVTQTPRYLIKTRGQQVTLSCSPISGHRSVSWYQQTPGQGLQFLFEYFSETQRNKGNFPGRFSGRQFSNSRSEMNVSTLELGDSALYLCATGTGEGSADTQYFGPGTRLTVL.

The chain is built from TRBV4-1 and TRBJ1-1; 9 bases line up with TRBD1. CDR1 and CDR2 from the germline V gene are MGHRA and YSYEKL. The CDR3 consists of 15 residues. After removal of 3 bases from V and 0 bases from J, the junction contained 2 bases not matched to a gene. CDR3 region: CASSQGDRVNTEAFF. For the CDR3, the DNA is TGCGCCAGCAGCCAGGGGGACAGGGTGAACACTGAAGCTTTCTTT.

V and J are TRBV9 and TRBJ2-1, with D perhaps being TRBD1 or TRBD2 (5 bases each). The CDR3 runs to 16 residues. The germline V and J ends were trimmed by 0 bases and 7 bases, with 17 bases remaining between them. Per germline, CDR1 SGDLS and CDR2 YYNGEE. CDR3 sequence reads: CASSVVGGDPGNEQFF. CDR3 DNA: TGTGCCAGCAGCGTAGTAGGTGGGGACCCAGGGAATGAGCAGTTCTTC.

This clone was counted a single time. For the CDR3, the DNA is TGCAGCGTTGAAGATCCTCGGAAGAACACTGAAGCTTTCTTT. Protein sequence: CSVEDPRKNTEAFF. This chain uses TRBV29-1 with TRBJ1-1; D unclear. The CDR3 covers 14 residues. The germline CDR1 and CDR2 sequences are SQVTM and ANQGSEA. Trimming removed 0 bases at V and 1 base at J, with 9 bases between.

V usage is TRBV6-5 and J usage is TRBJ1-2; D is uncertain. CDR1 is MNHEY, CDR2 SVGAGI, per germline. The V gene lost 2 bases and the J gene lost 1 base, with 11 bases spanning the gap. This CDR3 spans 15 amino acids. CDR3 in amino acids: CASSYTRSDNYGYTF. In nucleotides, the CDR3 is TGTGCCAGCAGTTACACACGCAGCGATAACTATGGCTACACCTTC.

J is TRBJ1-2 and V is TRBV16; the match to TRBD1 covers 9 bases. The CDR3 length is 15 residues. J was trimmed by 2 bases and V by 3 bases; bases with no gene match: 4. The germline CDR1 and CDR2 sequences are KGHSY and FQNENV. This CDR3 reads CASSHGTGLNYGYTF. Here the CDR3 DNA reads TGTGCCAGCAGCCATGGGACAGGGTTGAACTATGGCTACACCTTC.

The chain has TRBV2 and TRBJ2-7; 8 bases map to TRBD1. This CDR3 has 16 amino acids. Germline CDR1 and CDR2: SNHLY and FYNNEI. The trim removed 7 bases at V and 0 bases at J, leaving 11 bases unmatched. As DNA, the CDR3 is TGTGCCAGCACCCCGACAGGGGACCCAAGCTCCTACGAGCAGTACTTC. Residues: CASTPTGDPSSYEQYF.

This clone has just one count. The chain is built from TRBV10-1 and TRBJ1-5, with D perhaps TRBD1 (5 bases). Germline CDR1 reads WNHNN; CDR2 reads SYGVQD (reference sequence). V was shortened by 7 bases and J by 4 bases, with 17 bases between the two germline ends. There are 15 residues in the CDR3. The CDR3 nucleotides are TGCGCCAGCACCCCTTTGGGGGAATCGAATCAGCCCCAGCATTTT. Translation: CASTPLGESNQPQHF.

J is TRBJ2-1 and V is TRBV19; a possible D gene is TRBD1 (6 bases). The V end was cut by 7 bases, the J end by 4 bases, with 17 bases between. From germline, CDR1 is LNHDA and CDR2 SQIVND (reference sequence). The CDR3 length is 15 residues. The CDR3 DNA reads TGTGCCAGTACTTGGGGGCGGTCCCGATACAATGAGCAGTTCTTC. Residues: CASTWGRSRYNEQFF.

This chain joins TRBV4-2 and TRBJ2-1; TRBD2 might be the D (6 bases). The CDR3 runs 16 residues. CDR1 is LGHNA and CDR2 is YNFKEQ in the germline V gene. The V end was cut by 0 bases, the J end by 2 bases, with 11 bases between. The CDR3 here is CASSQDEGGAYNEQFF. DNA of the CDR3: TGTGCCAGCAGCCAAGATGAGGGAGGAGCCTACAATGAGCAGTTCTTC.

The V and J genes are TRBV2 and TRBJ1-1; maybe TRBD1 (5 bases). The CDR3 loop spans 12 amino acids. Germline V CDR1 and CDR2: SNHLY, FYNNEI. Trimming took off 6 bases at V and 10 bases at J, with 15 bases between the two ends. The CDR3 region is CASRGTDSGAFF. DNA for the CDR3: TGTGCCAGCAGGGGGACGGATTCGGGAGCTTTCTTT.

V gene TRBV6-1 combines with J gene TRBJ1-5; a weak D match, TRBD1 (5 bases). The germline V gene encodes CDR1 MNHNS and CDR2 SASEGT. This CDR3 contains 15 residues. Trimming left V 0 bases short and J 3 bases short, with 9 bases between. This CDR3 is CASSEAGDNNQPQHF. The CDR3 nucleotides are TGTGCCAGCAGTGAAGCGGGGGATAACAATCAGCCCCAGCATTTT.

The genes are TRBV28 and TRBJ2-3; maybe TRBD2 (7 bases). CDR3 length: 16 amino acids. CDR1 and CDR2 (germline): MDHEN, SYDVKM. Deletions cut 6 bases from V and 5 bases from J, with 21 bases between. The chain's CDR3 is CASSTGTTGRIDTQYF. As DNA, the CDR3 is TGTGCCAGCAGCACGGGGACAACCGGGAGGATAGATACGCAGTATTTT.

This chain uses TRBV10-2 with TRBJ2-1; D not resolved. This CDR3 comprises 14 residues. Per germline, CDR1 WSHSY and CDR2 SAAADI. The ends were cut back, 7 bases at V and 1 base at J, with 11 bases in the middle. The CDR3 coding sequence is TGCGCCAGCACCTACGCCCTATCCTACAATGAGCAGTTCTTC. As protein: CASTYALSYNEQFF.

This rearrangement joins TRBV7-8 to TRBJ2-7; tentative D call: TRBD2 (6 bases). V was pared by 5 bases and J by 1 base, with 9 bases between. Germline V lookup: CDR1 SGHVS, CDR2 FQNEAQ. This CDR3 has 13 amino acids. The CDR3 reads CASSGRSSYEQYF. The DNA for the CDR3 is TGTGCCAGCAGCGGGAGGAGTTCCTACGAGCAGTACTTC.

The V and J genes are TRBV6-4 and TRBJ1-2; perhaps TRBD1 as D (5 bases). The CDR3 contains 14 residues. Per the germline V gene, CDR1 is MRHNA and CDR2 is SNTAGT. Trimming removed 2 bases from V and 8 bases from J, with 15 bases in between. CDR3 coding DNA: TGTGCCAGCAGTGACCAGGCAGGGAGGGACGGCTACACCTTC. Translation gives CASSDQAGRDGYTF.